Described below is a single TCR beta chain sequence and its context. Its specificity is unknown. Trimming stripped 4 bases from V and 5 bases from J, with 19 bases between. Germline CDR1 and CDR2: SGHNT and YYREEE (reference sequence). There are 15 residues in the CDR3. The record originates from a study of shared clonotypes between healthy human individuals. Findings of the study overall: Relative to clonotypes present in all four donors, those not shared had lower generation probabilities.

TCRdb's table, derived via immunoSEQ multiplex PCR, lists solely in-frame clones and lacks some. The sample yields 1.6 million or so clones, about 98.5% seen once. Healthy HIV-negative adults with no recent acute infections or vaccinations were recruited as donors. The material sequenced was naive CD4+ T cells sorted from blood. Indicated subset: CD45RA+ positively selected. The chain has TRBV5-4 and TRBJ2-7, with TRBD2 as a possible D gene (6 bases). This TCR derives from a young man in good health. CDR3 nucleotide sequence: TGTGCCAGCAGCAACCAGCGGGCCGGTGCTGACGAGCAGTACTTC. It is translated as CASSNQRAGADEQYF.